This paragraph covers one T cell receptor beta chain sequence. The target antigen is unknown. One end of the junction is discordant with germline, which a read error may explain. This record belongs to a study of Graves' ophthalmopathy and Graves' hyperthyroidism. General study points: The blood repertoire also included most expanded thyroid clonotypes above 0.001 frequency.

Using RNA transcripts, the TCR beta CDR3 regions were amplified. First-round RT-PCR used HTBI primers; second-round multiplex PCR followed. TCRdb re-called the multiplex PCR reads with MiXCR, one entry per CDR3 protein. This table has roughly 400,000 distinct CDR3 sequences, approximately 15% appearing once. Certain patients, namely those with other autoimmune diseases, uncontrolled infections, pregnancy or lactation, were excluded. Germline CDR1 DFQATT, CDR2 SNEGSKA (reference sequence). The CDR3 extends over 13 amino acids. The TCR sequence derives from a woman aged 18-29 years with stable Graves' hyperthyroidism. This rearrangement joins TRBV20-1 to TRBJ2-2, with D perhaps being TRBD1 or TRBD2 (5 bases each). The sample comprised peripheral blood. The chain's CDR3 is CSAIEGWTGELLF. CDR3 nucleotides: TGCAGTGCTATTGAGGGGTGGACCGGGGAGCTGTTGTTT.